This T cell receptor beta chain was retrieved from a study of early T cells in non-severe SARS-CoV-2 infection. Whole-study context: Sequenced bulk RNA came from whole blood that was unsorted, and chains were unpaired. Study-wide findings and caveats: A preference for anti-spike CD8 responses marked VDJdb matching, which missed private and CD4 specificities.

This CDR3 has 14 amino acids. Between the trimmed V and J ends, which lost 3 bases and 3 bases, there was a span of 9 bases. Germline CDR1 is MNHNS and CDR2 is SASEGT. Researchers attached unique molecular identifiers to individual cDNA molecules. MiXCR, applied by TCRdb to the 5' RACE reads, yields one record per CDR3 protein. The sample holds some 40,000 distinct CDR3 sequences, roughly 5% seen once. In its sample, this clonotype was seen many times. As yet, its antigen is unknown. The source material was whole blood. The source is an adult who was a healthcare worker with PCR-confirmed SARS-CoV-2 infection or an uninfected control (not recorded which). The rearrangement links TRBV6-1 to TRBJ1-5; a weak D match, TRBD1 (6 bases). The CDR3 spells CASSEGDTNQPQHF. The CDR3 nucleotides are TGTGCCAGCAGTGAGGGGGACACCAATCAGCCCCAGCATTTT.